This TCR beta chain is drawn from a study of T cell repertoires in cytomegalovirus infection. About the research overall: An indication of both CMV infection and matching HLA type came from public TCR beta signatures.

One entry per CDR3 protein results from TCRdb running MiXCR on the reads. The sample records about 340,000 distinct CDR3 sequences, 25% to 35% being singletons. V was cut by 2 bases and J by 0 bases, with 16 bases left in between. This CDR3 contains 17 residues. Looked up from germline, CDR1 is PRHDT and CDR2 is FYEKMQ (reference sequence). This clonotype was observed at least ten times. Antigen unknown. V gene TRBV13 combines with J gene TRBJ1-1; D unresolved. The receptor was isolated from a human donor in good health (CMV status not recorded). Some clones in this sample may be carry-over from other donors' samples. The sequences come from cultured PBMCs, collected from culture after CMV antigen stimulation. In nucleotides, the CDR3 is TGTGCCAGCAGCTTATACCTAGGGTCAGTCATGAACACTGAAGCTTTCTTT. It codes for CASSLYLGSVMNTEAFF.